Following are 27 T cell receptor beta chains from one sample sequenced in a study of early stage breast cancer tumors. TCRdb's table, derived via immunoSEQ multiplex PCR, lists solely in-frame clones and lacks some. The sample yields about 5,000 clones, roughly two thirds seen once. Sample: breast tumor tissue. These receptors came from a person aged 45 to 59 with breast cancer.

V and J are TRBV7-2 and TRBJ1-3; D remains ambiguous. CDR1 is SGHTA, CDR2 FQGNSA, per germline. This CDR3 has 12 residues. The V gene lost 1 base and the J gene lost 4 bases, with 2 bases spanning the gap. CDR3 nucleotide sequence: TGTGCCAGCAGCTTAGGGGGAAACACCATATATTTT. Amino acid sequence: CASSLGGNTIYF.

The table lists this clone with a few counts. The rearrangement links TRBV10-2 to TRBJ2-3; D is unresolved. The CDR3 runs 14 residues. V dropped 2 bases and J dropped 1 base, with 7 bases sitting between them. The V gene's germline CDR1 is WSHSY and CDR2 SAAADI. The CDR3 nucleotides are TGCGCCAGCAGTGAGGACCAGGGCACAGATACGCAGTATTTT. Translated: CASSEDQGTDTQYF.

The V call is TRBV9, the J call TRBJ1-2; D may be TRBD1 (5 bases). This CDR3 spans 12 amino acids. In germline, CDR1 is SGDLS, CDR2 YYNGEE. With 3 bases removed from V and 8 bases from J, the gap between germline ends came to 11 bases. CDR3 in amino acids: CASSDQGWGYTF. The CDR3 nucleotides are TGTGCCAGCAGCGATCAGGGTTGGGGCTACACCTTC.

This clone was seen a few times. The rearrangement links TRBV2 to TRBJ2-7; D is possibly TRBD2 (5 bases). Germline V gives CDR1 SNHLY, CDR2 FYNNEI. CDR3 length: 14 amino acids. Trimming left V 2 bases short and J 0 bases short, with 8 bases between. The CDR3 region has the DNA TGTGCCAGCAGTGAACGGACTGGCTCCTACGAGCAGTACTTC. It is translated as CASSERTGSYEQYF.

DNA for the CDR3: TGTGCCAGCAGCACCGTACAGGGGGCCTACGAGCAGTACTTC. Translation gives CASSTVQGAYEQYF. The chain joins TRBV5-6 to TRBJ2-7; 8 bases match TRBD1. The CDR3 totals 14 residues. Losses at the gene ends were 4 bases for V and 2 bases for J; bases not matched to a gene: 5. The V gene's germline CDR1 is SGHDT and CDR2 YYEEEE.

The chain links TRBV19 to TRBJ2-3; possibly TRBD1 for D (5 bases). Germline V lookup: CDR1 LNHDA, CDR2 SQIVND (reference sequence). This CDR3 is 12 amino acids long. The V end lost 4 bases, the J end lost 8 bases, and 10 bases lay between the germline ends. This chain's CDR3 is CASSKGYATQYF. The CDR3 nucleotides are TGTGCCAGTAGTAAGGGGTACGCTACGCAGTATTTT.

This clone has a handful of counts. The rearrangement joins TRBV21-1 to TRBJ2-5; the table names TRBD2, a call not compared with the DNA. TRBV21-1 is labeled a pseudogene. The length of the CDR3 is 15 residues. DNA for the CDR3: TGTGCCAGCATGGTAAGCGGGGGGGCTAGAGAGACCCAGTACTTC. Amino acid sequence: CASMVSGGARETQYF.

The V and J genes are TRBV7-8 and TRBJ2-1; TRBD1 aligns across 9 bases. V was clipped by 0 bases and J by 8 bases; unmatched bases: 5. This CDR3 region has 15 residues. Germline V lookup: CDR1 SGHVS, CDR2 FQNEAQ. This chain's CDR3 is CASSLAEDRGYEQFF. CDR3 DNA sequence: TGTGCCAGCAGCTTAGCTGAGGACAGGGGTTATGAGCAGTTCTTC.

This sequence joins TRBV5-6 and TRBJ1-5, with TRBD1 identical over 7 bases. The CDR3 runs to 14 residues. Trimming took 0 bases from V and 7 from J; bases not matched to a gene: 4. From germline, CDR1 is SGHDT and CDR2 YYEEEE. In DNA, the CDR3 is TGTGCCAGCAGCTTGGCCGGCAGGGGGCAGCCCCAGCATTTT. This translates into CASSLAGRGQPQHF.

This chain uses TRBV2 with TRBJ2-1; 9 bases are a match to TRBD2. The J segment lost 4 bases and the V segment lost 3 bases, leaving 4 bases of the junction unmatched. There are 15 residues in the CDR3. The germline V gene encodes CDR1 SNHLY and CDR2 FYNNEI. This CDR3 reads CASSDSGSQYNEQFF. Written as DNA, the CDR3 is TGTGCCAGCAGTGATAGCGGGAGTCAATACAATGAGCAGTTCTTC.

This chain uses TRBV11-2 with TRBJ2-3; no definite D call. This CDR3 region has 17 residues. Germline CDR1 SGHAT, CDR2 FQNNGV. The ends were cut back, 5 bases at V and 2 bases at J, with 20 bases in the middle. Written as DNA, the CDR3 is TGTGCCAGCAGCCTATTAGCCGGAAACCTGCCCACAGATACGCAGTATTTT. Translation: CASSLLAGNLPTDTQYF.

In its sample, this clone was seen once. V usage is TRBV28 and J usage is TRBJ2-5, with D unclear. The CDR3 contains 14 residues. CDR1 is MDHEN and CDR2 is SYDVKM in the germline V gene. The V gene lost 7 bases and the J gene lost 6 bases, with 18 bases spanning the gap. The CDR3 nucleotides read TGTGCCAGCACCTATCGGCGCACCGGTCAGACCCAGTACTTC. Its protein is CASTYRRTGQTQYF.

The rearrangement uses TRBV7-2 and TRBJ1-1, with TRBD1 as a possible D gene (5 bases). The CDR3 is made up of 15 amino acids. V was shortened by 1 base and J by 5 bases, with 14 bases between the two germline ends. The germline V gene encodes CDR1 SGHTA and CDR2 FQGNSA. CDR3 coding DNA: TGTGCCAGCAGCTTAGGTGAGGGGTTCAGGACTGAAGCTTTCTTT. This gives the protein CASSLGEGFRTEAFF.

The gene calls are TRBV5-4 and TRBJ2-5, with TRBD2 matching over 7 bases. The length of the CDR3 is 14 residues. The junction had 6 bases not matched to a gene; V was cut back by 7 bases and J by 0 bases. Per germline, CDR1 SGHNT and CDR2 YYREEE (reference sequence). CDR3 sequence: CASGRGRYQETQYF. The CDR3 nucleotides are TGTGCCAGCGGGAGGGGACGGTACCAAGAGACCCAGTACTTC. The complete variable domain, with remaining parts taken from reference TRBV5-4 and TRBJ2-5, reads ETGVTQSPTHLIKTRGQQVTLRCSSQSGHNTVSWYQQALGQGPQFIFQYYREEENGRGNFPPRFSGLQFPNYSSELNVNALELDDSALYLCASGRGRYQETQYFGPGTRLLVL.

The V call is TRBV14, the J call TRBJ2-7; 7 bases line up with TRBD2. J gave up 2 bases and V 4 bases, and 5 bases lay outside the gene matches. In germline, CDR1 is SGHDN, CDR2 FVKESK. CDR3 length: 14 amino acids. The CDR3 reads CASSLGLVAYEQYF. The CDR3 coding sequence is TGTGCCAGCAGCCTAGGACTAGTCGCCTACGAGCAGTACTTC.

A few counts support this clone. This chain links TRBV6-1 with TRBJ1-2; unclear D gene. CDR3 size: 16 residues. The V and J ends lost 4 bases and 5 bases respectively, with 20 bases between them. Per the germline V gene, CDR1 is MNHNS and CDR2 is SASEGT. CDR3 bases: TGTGCCAGCAGTGCGTTCCGAGGCAGCTCTTGGTATGGCTACACCTTC. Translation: CASSAFRGSSWYGYTF.

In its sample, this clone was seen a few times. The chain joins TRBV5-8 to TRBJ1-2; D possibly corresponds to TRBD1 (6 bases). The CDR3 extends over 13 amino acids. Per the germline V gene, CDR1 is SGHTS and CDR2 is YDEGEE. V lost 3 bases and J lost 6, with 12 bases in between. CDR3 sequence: CASSSGQRNGYTF. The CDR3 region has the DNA TGTGCCAGCAGCTCCGGACAGAGGAATGGCTACACCTTC.

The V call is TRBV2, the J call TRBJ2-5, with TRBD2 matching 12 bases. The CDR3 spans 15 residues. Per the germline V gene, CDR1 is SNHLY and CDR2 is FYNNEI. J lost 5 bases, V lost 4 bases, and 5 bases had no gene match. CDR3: CASSGTSGAGETQYF. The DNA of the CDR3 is TGTGCCAGCAGTGGGACTAGCGGGGCGGGGGAGACCCAGTACTTC.

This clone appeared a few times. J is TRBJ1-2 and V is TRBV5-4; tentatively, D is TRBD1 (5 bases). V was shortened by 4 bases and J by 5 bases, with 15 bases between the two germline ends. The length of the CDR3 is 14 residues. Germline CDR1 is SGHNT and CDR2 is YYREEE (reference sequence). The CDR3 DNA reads TGTGCCAGCAGCACAGCCGGGACCAGATATGGCTACACCTTC. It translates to CASSTAGTRYGYTF.

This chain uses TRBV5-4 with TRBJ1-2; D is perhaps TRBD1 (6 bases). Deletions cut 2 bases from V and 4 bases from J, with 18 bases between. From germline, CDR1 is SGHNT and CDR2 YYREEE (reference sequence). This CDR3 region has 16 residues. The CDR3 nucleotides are TGTGCCAGCAGCTTAGAAAATTCGGGGGCTTTCTATGGCTACACCTTC. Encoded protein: CASSLENSGAFYGYTF.

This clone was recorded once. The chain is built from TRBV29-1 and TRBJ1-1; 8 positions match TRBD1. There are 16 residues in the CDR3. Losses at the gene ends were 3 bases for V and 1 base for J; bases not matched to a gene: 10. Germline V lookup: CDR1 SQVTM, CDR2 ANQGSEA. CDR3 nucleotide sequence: TGCAGCGTTGATACCGGGACAGGTGGGGAGAACACTGAAGCTTTCTTT. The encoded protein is CSVDTGTGGENTEAFF.

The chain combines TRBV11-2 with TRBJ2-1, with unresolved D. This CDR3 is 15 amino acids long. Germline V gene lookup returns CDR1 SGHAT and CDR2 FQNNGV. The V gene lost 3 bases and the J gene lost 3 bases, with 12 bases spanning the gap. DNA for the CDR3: TGTGCCAGCAGCTTTGTAGGTGGGATCTACAATGAGCAGTTCTTC. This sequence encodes CASSFVGGIYNEQFF.

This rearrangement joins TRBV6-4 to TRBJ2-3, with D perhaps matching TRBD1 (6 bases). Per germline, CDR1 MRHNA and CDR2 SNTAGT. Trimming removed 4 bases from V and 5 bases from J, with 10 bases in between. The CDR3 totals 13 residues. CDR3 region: CASSASDRDTQYF. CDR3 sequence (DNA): TGTGCCAGCAGTGCTTCGGACAGAGATACGCAGTATTTT.

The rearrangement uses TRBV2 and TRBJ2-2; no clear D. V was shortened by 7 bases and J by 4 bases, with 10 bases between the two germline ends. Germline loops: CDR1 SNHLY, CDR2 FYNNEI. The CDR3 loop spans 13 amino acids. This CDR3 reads CASMKDGTGELFF. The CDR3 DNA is TGTGCCAGCATGAAGGACGGCACCGGGGAGCTGTTTTTT.

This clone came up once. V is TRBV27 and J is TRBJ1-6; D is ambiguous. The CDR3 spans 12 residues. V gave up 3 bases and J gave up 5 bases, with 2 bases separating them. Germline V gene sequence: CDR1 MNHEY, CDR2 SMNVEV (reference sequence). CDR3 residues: CASSFHNSPLHF. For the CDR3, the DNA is TGTGCCAGCAGTTTTCATAATTCACCCCTCCACTTT.

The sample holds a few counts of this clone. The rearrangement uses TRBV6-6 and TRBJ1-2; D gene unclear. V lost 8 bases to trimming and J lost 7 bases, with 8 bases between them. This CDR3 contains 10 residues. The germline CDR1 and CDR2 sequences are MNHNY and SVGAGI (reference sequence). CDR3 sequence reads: CASGHGGYTF. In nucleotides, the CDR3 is TGTGCCAGCGGGCACGGTGGCTACACCTTC.

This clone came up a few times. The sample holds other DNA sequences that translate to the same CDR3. In DNA, the CDR3 is TGTGCCAGTAGTATCGACAGGGAGTATGGCTACACCTTC. It specifies CASSIDREYGYTF. The chain has TRBV19 and TRBJ1-2; 7 positions agree with TRBD1. V shed 3 bases and J 5 bases; nucleotides not matched to a gene: 3. Germline V gives CDR1 LNHDA, CDR2 SQIVND (reference sequence). CDR3 length: 13 residues.